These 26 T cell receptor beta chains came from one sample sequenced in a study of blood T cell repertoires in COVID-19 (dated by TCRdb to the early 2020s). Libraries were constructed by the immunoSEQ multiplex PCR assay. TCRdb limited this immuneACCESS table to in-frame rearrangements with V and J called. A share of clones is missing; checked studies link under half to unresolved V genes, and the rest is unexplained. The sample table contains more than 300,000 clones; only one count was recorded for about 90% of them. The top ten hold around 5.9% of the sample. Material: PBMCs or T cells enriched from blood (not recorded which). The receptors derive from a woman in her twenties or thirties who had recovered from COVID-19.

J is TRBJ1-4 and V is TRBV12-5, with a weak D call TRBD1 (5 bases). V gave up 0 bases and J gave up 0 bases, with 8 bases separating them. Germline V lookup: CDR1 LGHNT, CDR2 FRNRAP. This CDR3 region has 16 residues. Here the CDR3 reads CASGLVGGATNEKLFF. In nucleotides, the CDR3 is TGTGCTAGTGGTTTGGTTGGGGGGGCAACTAATGAAAAACTGTTTTTT.

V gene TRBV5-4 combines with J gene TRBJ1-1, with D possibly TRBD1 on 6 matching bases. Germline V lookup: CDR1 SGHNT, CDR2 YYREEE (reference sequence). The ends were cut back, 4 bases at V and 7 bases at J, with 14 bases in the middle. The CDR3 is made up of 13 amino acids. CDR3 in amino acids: CASSQQGSLEAFF. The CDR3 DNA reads TGTGCCAGCAGCCAACAGGGAAGCCTTGAAGCTTTCTTT.

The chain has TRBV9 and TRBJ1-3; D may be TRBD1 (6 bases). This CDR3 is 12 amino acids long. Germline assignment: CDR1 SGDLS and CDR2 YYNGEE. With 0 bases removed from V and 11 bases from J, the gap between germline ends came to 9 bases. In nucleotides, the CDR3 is TGTGCCAGCAGCGTAGCAGGGGACGCCATATATTTT. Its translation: CASSVAGDAIYF.

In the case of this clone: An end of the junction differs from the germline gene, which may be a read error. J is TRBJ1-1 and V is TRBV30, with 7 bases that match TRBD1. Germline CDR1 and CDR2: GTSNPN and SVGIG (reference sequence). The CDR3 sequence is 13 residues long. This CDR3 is CAWNPGTASSRIF. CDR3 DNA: TGTGCCTGGAACCCCGGGACAGCCTCATCGAGGATCTTT.

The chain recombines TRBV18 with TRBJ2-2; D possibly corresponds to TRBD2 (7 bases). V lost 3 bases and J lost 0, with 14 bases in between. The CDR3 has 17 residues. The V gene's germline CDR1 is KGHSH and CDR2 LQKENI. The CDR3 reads CASSPLRGAPNTGELFF. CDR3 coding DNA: TGTGCCAGCTCACCCCTCCGGGGGGCTCCGAACACCGGGGAGCTGTTTTTT.

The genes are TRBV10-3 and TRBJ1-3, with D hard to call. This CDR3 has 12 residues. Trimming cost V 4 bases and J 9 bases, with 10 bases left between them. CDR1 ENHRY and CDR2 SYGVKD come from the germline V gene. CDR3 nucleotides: TGTGCCATCAGTGTAACGCGAGGCACCATATATTTT. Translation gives CAISVTRGTIYF.

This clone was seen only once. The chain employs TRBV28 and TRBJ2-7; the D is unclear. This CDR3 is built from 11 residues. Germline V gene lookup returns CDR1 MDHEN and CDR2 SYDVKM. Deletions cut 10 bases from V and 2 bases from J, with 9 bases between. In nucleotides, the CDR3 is TGTGCCACGCTCGGAGCCTACGAGCAGTACTTC. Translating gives CATLGAYEQYF.

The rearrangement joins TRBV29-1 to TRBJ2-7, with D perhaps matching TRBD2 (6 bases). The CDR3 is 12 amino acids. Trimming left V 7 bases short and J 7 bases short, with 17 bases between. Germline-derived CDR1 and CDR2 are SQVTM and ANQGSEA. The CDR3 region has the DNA TGCAGCGGAGGATCGGGGGTTGAAGAGCAGTACTTC. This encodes CSGGSGVEEQYF.

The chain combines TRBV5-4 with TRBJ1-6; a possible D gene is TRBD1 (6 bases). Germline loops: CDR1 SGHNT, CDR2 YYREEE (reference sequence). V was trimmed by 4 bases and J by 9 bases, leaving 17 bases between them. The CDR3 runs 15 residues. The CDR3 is CASSEPTGSGSPLHF. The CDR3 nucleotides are TGTGCCAGCAGCGAACCTACAGGGTCAGGTTCACCCCTCCACTTT.

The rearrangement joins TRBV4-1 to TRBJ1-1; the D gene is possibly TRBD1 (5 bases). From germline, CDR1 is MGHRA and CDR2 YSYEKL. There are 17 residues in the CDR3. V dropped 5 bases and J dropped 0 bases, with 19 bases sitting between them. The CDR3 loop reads CASSAPRGSWVNTEAFF. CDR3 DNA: TGCGCCAGCAGCGCTCCCCGGGGGAGTTGGGTGAACACTGAAGCTTTCTTT.

The CDR3 region has the DNA TGTGCCAGCAGCTTCTGGGCCCTGAGTGAAAAACTGTTTTTT. It encodes CASSFWALSEKLFF. The J gene is TRBJ1-4, the V gene TRBV5-6; D ambiguous. The CDR3 has 14 residues. Trimming took off 2 bases at V and 7 bases at J, with 12 bases between the two ends. CDR1 SGHDT and CDR2 YYEEEE come from the germline V gene.

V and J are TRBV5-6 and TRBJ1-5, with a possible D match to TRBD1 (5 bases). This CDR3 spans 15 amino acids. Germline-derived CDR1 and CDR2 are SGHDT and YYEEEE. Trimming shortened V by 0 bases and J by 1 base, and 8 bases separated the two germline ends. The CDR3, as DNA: TGTGCCAGCAGCTTGGCGGGGGTGAGCAATCAGCCCCAGCATTTT. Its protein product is CASSLAGVSNQPQHF.

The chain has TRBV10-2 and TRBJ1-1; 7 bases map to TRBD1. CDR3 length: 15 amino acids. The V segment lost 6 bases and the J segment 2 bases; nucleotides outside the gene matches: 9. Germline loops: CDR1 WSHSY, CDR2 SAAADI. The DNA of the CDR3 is TGCGCCAGCAGCTCACGACAGGGAGGAAACACTGAAGCTTTCTTT. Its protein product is CASSSRQGGNTEAFF.

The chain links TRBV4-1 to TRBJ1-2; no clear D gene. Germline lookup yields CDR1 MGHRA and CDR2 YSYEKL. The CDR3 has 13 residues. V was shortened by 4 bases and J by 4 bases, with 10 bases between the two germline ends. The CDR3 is CASSRHEAYGYTF. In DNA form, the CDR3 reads TGCGCCAGCAGCCGCCATGAGGCCTATGGCTACACCTTC.

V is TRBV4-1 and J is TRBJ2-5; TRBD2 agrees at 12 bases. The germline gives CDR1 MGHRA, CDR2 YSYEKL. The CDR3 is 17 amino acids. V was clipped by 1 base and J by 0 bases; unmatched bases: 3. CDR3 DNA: TGCGCCAGCAGCCAAGGAACTAGCGGGGGGTACCAAGAGACCCAGTACTTC. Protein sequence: CASSQGTSGGYQETQYF.

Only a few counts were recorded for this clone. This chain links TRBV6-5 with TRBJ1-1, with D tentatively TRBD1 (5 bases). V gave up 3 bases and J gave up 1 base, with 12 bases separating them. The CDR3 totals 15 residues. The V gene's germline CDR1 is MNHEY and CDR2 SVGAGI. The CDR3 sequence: CASSYSVQGNTEAFF. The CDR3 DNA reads TGTGCCAGCAGTTATTCGGTTCAGGGGAACACTGAAGCTTTCTTT.

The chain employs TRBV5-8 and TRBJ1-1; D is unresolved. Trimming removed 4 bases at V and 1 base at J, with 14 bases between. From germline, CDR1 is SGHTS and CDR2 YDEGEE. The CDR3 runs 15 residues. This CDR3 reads CASSQLGSPNTEAFF. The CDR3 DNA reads TGTGCCAGCAGCCAACTCGGGAGCCCGAACACTGAAGCTTTCTTT.

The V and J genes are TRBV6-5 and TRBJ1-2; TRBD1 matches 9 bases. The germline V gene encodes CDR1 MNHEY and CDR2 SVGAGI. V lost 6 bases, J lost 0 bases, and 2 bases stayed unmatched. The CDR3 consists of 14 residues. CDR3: CASRDRGTNYGYTF. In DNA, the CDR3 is TGTGCCAGCAGGGACAGGGGTACTAACTATGGCTACACCTTC.

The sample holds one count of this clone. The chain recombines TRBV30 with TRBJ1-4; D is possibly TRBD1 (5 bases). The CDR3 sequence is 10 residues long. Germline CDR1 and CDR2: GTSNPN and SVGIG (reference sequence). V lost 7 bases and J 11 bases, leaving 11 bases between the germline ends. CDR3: CALGTEKLFF. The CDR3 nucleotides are TGTGCCTTGGGGACTGAGAAACTGTTTTTT.

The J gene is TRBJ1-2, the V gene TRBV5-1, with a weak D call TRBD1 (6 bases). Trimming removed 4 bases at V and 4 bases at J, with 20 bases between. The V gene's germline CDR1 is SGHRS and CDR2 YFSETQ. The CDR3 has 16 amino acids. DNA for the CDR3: TGCGCCAGCAGCCCCCAAGGGGGTTTTAATAGCTATGGCTACACCTTC. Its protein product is CASSPQGGFNSYGYTF.

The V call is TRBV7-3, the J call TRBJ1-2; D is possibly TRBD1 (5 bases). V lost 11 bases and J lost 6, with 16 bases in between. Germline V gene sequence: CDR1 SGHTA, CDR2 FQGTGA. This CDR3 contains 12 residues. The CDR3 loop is CAGLPRTNGYTF. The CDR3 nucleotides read TGTGCCGGCCTTCCTCGGACAAATGGCTACACCTTC.

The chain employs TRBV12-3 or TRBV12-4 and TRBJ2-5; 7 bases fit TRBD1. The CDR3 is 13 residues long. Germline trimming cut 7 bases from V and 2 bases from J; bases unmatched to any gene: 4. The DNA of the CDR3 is TGTGCCAGCAACCGGGACAGTCAAGAGACCCAGTACTTC. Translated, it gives CASNRDSQETQYF.

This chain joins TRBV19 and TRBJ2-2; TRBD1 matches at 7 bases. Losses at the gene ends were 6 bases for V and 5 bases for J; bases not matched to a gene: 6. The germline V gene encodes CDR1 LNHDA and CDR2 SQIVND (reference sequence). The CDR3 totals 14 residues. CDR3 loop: CASRPGGWTGELFF. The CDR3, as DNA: TGTGCCAGTAGACCAGGGGGTTGGACCGGGGAGCTGTTTTTT.

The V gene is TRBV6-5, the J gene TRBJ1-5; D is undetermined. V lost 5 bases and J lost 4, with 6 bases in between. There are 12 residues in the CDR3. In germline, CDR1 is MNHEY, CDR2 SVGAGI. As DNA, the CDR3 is TGTGCCAGCAGTCGTCCTAATCAGCCCCAGCATTTT. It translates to CASSRPNQPQHF.

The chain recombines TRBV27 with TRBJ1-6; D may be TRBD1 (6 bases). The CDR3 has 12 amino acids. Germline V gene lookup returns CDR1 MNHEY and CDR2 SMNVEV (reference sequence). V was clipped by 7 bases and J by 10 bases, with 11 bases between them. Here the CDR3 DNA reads TGTGCCAGCAACAGGGCTGGGTCACCCCTCCACTTT. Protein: CASNRAGSPLHF.

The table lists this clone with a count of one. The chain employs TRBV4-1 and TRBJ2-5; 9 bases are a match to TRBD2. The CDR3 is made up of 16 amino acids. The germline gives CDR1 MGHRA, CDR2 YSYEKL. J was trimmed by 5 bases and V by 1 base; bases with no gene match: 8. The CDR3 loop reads CASSQAGGGAGETQYF. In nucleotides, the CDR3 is TGCGCCAGCAGCCAAGCTGGCGGGGGGGCCGGGGAGACCCAGTACTTC.